The T cell receptor beta chain described here comes from a study of T-cell reconstitution after alpha-beta-depleted transplantation in children. This clonotype has a handful of counts. Construction of the TCRbeta library involved unique molecular identifiers. MiXCR, run by TCRdb on the PCR reads, gives a single entry per CDR3 protein. The table has about 600,000 distinct CDR3 sequences, roughly a tenth seen once. Per the germline V gene, CDR1 is DFQATT and CDR2 is SNEGSKA (reference sequence). The germline V and J ends were trimmed by 3 bases and 2 bases, with 17 bases remaining between them. This CDR3 has 15 residues.

The sample consisted of PBMCs from the stem cell graft donor, taken from the stem cell graft. This TCR came from a human donor who donated a stem cell graft to a child with acute myeloid leukemia. The chain couples TRBV20-1 to TRBJ2-7; D may be TRBD2 (6 bases). This CDR3 reads CSASGLARTPYEQYF. As DNA, the CDR3 is TGCAGTGCTAGTGGTCTAGCGAGAACCCCCTACGAGCAGTACTTC.